This T cell receptor (beta chain) was identified in a study of blood T cell repertoires in COVID-19. From germline, CDR1 is LNHDA and CDR2 SQIVND (reference sequence). This CDR3 is 15 amino acids long. Trimming shortened V by 3 bases and J by 2 bases, and 13 bases separated the two germline ends. Cohort placement rested on clinical history that participants reported themselves. Data came from immunoSEQ multiplex PCR; TCRdb stores just in-frame clones and leaves some out. The repertoire includes about 160,000 clones, about 84% of them detected once, and approximately 5.6% sits in the top ten. Input material: PBMCs or T cells enriched from blood (not recorded which). The receptor comes from a woman in her 40s with acute COVID-19. The chain recombines TRBV19 with TRBJ2-5; possible D gene TRBD1, 5 bases. This CDR3 reads CASSILGAPQETQYF. The DNA for the CDR3 is TGTGCCAGTAGTATTTTAGGGGCCCCACAAGAGACCCAGTACTTC. Full variable domain (remainder filled in from reference TRBV19 and TRBJ2-5): DGGITQSPKYLFRKEGQNVTLSCEQNLNHDAMYWYRQDPGQGLRLIYYSQIVNDFQKGDIAEGYSVSREKKESFPLTVTSAQKNPTAFYLCASSILGAPQETQYFGPGTRLLVL.